The 8 T cell receptor beta chains listed next were all sequenced from one sample in a study of blood T cells in healthy people across ages. Together with a sample-barcoded 5' primer, a J-beta primer mix was included in a second PCR lasting about 7 to 11 cycles. MiXCR was run by TCRdb on the 5' RACE reads, yielding one entry per CDR3 protein. There are roughly 1.9 million distinct CDR3 sequences in the sample; about 39% occur only once, and 20% to 25% lies in the top ten. Source material: blood. The receptors shown here come from a human donor in good health.

The rearrangement uses TRBV30 and TRBJ1-2, with D possibly TRBD1 on 6 matching bases. Germline V gives CDR1 GTSNPN, CDR2 SVGIG (reference sequence). The CDR3 runs 14 residues. V was cut by 6 bases and J by 4 bases, with 18 bases left in between. The CDR3 protein is CACVRGVLAYGYTF. CDR3 nucleotides: TGTGCCTGCGTCAGGGGAGTACTAGCCTATGGCTACACCTTC.

The V gene is TRBV7-2, the J gene TRBJ1-6; 7 nucleotides line up with TRBD1. CDR3 length equals 14 residues. V lost 4 bases and J lost 6; bases outside the gene matches: 3. The V gene's germline CDR1 is SGHTA and CDR2 FQGNSA. This CDR3 reads CASSWGQINSPLHF. The CDR3, as DNA: TGTGCCAGCAGCTGGGGACAGATTAATTCACCCCTCCACTTT.

The J gene is TRBJ2-7, the V gene TRBV6-6, with D unclear. V dropped 8 bases and J dropped 4 bases, with 15 bases sitting between them. This CDR3 has 13 amino acids. Germline CDR1 and CDR2: MNHNY and SVGAGI (reference sequence). As DNA, the CDR3 is TGTGCCAGCCTGTTTGGGGTTCCTTACGAGCAGTACTTC. It specifies CASLFGVPYEQYF.

The chain carries TRBV7-9 and TRBJ2-7; TRBD2 agrees at 11 bases. V lost 4 bases, J lost 10 bases, and 15 bases stayed unmatched. The germline V gene encodes CDR1 SEHNR and CDR2 FQNEAQ (reference sequence). This CDR3 is built from 16 residues. CDR3 sequence (DNA): TGTGCCAGCAGCTACGGTGGGAGACTAGCGGGGATTAGCCAGTACTTC. This codes for CASSYGGRLAGISQYF.

This clonotype was counted a few times. The V gene is TRBV20-1, the J gene TRBJ2-3; TRBD2 aligns across 11 bases. This CDR3 comprises 14 residues. The ends lost 6 bases at V and 6 bases at J; junction bases unmatched: 8. Looked up from germline, CDR1 is DFQATT and CDR2 is SNEGSKA (reference sequence). The CDR3 sequence: CSAPGLAAGDTQYF. Written as DNA, the CDR3 is TGCAGTGCCCCGGGACTAGCGGCGGGGGATACGCAGTATTTT.

The sample holds many counts of this clonotype. The chain is built from TRBV20-1 and TRBJ2-7; perhaps D is TRBD1 or TRBD2 (5 bases each). The V end was cut by 3 bases, the J end by 1 base, with 13 bases between. This CDR3 contains 14 residues. CDR1 is DFQATT and CDR2 is SNEGSKA in the germline V gene (reference sequence). Here the CDR3 DNA reads TGCAGTGCTAGTAGGGACCTTGGTTCCTACGAGCAGTACTTC. This sequence encodes CSASRDLGSYEQYF.

On this clonotype: One end of the junction fails to match germline, which may point to a read error. The chain employs TRBV20-1 and TRBJ2-7; either TRBD1 or TRBD2 may supply D (6 bases each). The germline V gene encodes CDR1 DFQATT and CDR2 SNEGSKA (reference sequence). The CDR3 extends over 19 amino acids. This chain's CDR3 is CSVRVRKGGGEGPPYEQYF. For the CDR3, the DNA is TGCAGTGTTAGAGTGAGGAAAGGGGGAGGCGAAGGTCCCCCCTACGAGCAGTACTTC.

In this sample, this clonotype turned up a few times. The chain is built from TRBV6-2 or TRBV6-3 and TRBJ1-1; a possible D gene is TRBD1 (5 bases). CDR1 is MNHEY, CDR2 SVGEGT, per germline. This CDR3 is 15 amino acids long. The ends were cut back, 5 bases at V and 1 base at J, with 14 bases in the middle. DNA of the CDR3: TGTGCCAGCAGTGTCCGTTGGGGCAAGAACACTGAAGCTTTCTTT. Its translation is CASSVRWGKNTEAFF.